These T cell receptor beta chains were read from a single sample in a study of cytomegalovirus exposure and HLA in healthy donors. Sequencing used immunoSEQ multiplex PCR; TCRdb keeps in-frame clones, though not all of them. In the table there are tens of thousands of clones, around 90% of which are singletons. Sequenced: PBMCs. All receptors derive from a man between 18 and 35 years old in good health and CMV-seronegative. Both conserved end residues are part of each CDR3. A D gene is named only where the DNA matches it firmly. Some rows mark clone size as missing; the rest say once, few, many or name a class of expanded clone.

D	size	V	J	CDR3	DNA
.	.	TRBV6-5	TRBJ1-2	CATRPPGGYGYTF	TGTGCCACCCGGCCGCCCGGCGGCTATGGCTACACCTTC
.	.	TRBV6-5	TRBJ2-1	CASSYTGNEQFF	TGTGCCAGCAGTTACACCGGCAATGAGCAGTTCTTC
.	.	TRBV29-1	TRBJ2-7	CSVEATGESYEQYF	TGCAGCGTTGAAGCCACGGGGGAGTCCTACGAGCAGTACTTC
.	.	TRBV19	TRBJ2-1	CASSIGVYEQFF	TGTGCCAGTAGTATCGGTGTGTACGAGCAGTTCTTC
.	.	TRBV2	TRBJ2-1	CASSVDSVRNEQFF	TGTGCCAGCAGTGTTGATTCCGTCAGGAATGAGCAGTTCTTC
TRBD1	.	TRBV19	TRBJ1-2	CASSIQQGASFGYTF	TGTGCCAGTAGTATCCAGCAGGGGGCGTCTTTTGGCTACACCTTC
TRBD2	.	TRBV28	TRBJ2-2	CASSSPSGVGNTGELFF	TGTGCCAGCAGTTCCCCTAGCGGAGTGGGGAACACCGGGGAGCTGTTTTTT
.	.	TRBV2	TRBJ1-2	CASRARGYGYTF	TGTGCCAGCAGAGCCAGGGGTTACGGCTACACCTTC
.	.	TRBV30	TRBJ2-2	CAWSTGVTGELFF	TGTGCCTGGAGTACGGGGGTCACCGGGGAGCTGTTTTTT
TRBD1	.	TRBV2	TRBJ1-5	CASNGQGRNQPQHF	TGTGCCAGCAACGGACAGGGTCGCAATCAGCCCCAGCATTTT
TRBD2	few	TRBV28	TRBJ2-7	CASSLRGGTYEQYF	TGTGCCAGCAGTTTACGCGGGGGGACCTACGAGCAGTACTTC
.	.	TRBV19	TRBJ2-7	CASAGSSYEQYF	TGTGCCAGTGCTGGCAGCTCCTACGAGCAGTACTTC
TRBD1	.	TRBV11-2	TRBJ2-7	CASSLGGTGLVYEQYF	TGTGCCAGCAGCTTAGGGGGGACAGGGCTGGTTTACGAGCAGTACTTC
TRBD1	few	TRBV11-2	TRBJ2-7	CASSSGTGNEQYF	TGTGCCAGCAGCTCCGGGACAGGGAACGAGCAGTACTTC
.	.	TRBV4-1	TRBJ1-1	CASSDIGGAEAFF	TGCGCCAGCAGCGATATAGGGGGAGCTGAAGCTTTCTTT
.	.	TRBV6-6	TRBJ1-2	CASRPEGGYGYTF	TGTGCCAGCAGACCGGAGGGGGGGTATGGCTACACCTTC
TRBD2	.	TRBV6-1	TRBJ2-5	CASSATSGRALLEETQYF	TGTGCCAGCAGTGCTACTAGCGGGAGGGCCCTTTTAGAAGAGACCCAGTACTTC
TRBD2	.	TRBV7-8	TRBJ2-7	CASSSTSGSYEQYF	TGTGCCAGCAGCTCGACTAGCGGGTCCTACGAGCAGTACTTC
.	.	TRBV23-1	TRBJ2-6	CASSQTGANVLTF	TGCGCCAGCAGCCAAACAGGGGCCAACGTCCTGACTTTC
.	once	TRBV11-2	TRBJ2-7	CASSSRQSSYEQYF	TGTGCCAGCAGCTCCCGACAGAGCTCCTACGAGCAGTACTTC
TRBD1	.	TRBV5-1	TRBJ1-1	CASSVLQGESTEAFF	TGCGCCAGCAGCGTCCTCCAGGGGGAAAGTACTGAAGCTTTCTTT
.	.	TRBV19	TRBJ1-1	CASSMVRDEAFF	TGTGCCAGTAGTATGGTCAGGGATGAAGCTTTCTTT
.	.	TRBV6-5	TRBJ2-3	CASSYSASTDTQYF	TGTGCCAGCAGTTACAGCGCTAGCACAGATACGCAGTATTTT
TRBD1	.	TRBV7-9	TRBJ2-7	CASSQIDRGNYEQYF	TGTGCCAGCAGCCAAATAGACAGGGGGAACTACGAGCAGTACTTC
TRBD2	once	TRBV7-6	TRBJ2-1	CASSSTSGSFYEQFF	TGTGCCAGCAGTTCGACTAGCGGGAGTTTCTATGAGCAGTTCTTC
.	.	TRBV19	TRBJ1-5	CASSMSGGSNQPQHF	TGTGCCAGTAGTATGAGCGGAGGGAGCAATCAGCCCCAGCATTTT
.	.	TRBV4-1	TRBJ2-7	CASSQDRWRYEQYF	TGCGCCAGCAGCCAAGACAGGTGGAGGTACGAGCAGTACTTC
.	.	TRBV4-2	TRBJ2-1	CASSQDYVWTNDNEQFF	TGTGCCAGCAGCCAAGATTACGTTTGGACTAACGACAATGAGCAGTTCTTC
.	.	TRBV20-1	TRBJ2-3	CSAISRDTQYF	TGCAGTGCTATTTCCCGGGATACGCAGTATTTT
.	.	TRBV6-5	TRBJ2-7	CASRPGSRYEQYF	TGTGCCAGCAGACCCGGGAGCCGCTACGAGCAGTACTTC
TRBD2	few	TRBV18	TRBJ2-1	CASSPGLAGGREQFF	TGTGCCAGCTCACCGGGACTAGCGGGAGGTAGGGAGCAGTTCTTC
.	.	TRBV6-6	TRBJ1-5	CASSYSSGGGNQPQHF	TGTGCCAGCAGTTACTCGAGCGGGGGAGGCAATCAGCCCCAGCATTTT
TRBD2	few	TRBV11-3	TRBJ2-2	CASSFGTSFAGELFF	TGTGCCAGCAGCTTCGGGACTAGCTTTGCCGGGGAGCTGTTTTTT
.	.	TRBV12-5	TRBJ1-2	CASGVFVGGYTF	TGTGCTAGTGGCGTGTTCGTCGGTGGCTACACCTTC
TRBD2	.	TRBV9	TRBJ2-7	CASSVGYGRDSYEQYF	TGTGCCAGCAGCGTAGGATACGGGAGGGACTCCTACGAGCAGTACTTC
.	.	TRBV7-2	TRBJ1-5	CASSLVSSNQPQHF	TGTGCCAGCAGCTTAGTCAGTAGCAATCAGCCCCAGCATTTT
.	.	TRBV29-1	TRBJ1-2	CSALQGSYGYTF	TGCAGCGCCCTTCAGGGGTCCTATGGCTACACCTTC
.	.	TRBV5-8	TRBJ1-4	CASSHYGGGEKLFF	TGTGCCAGCAGCCACTACGGGGGGGGAGAAAAACTGTTTTTT
.	.	TRBV5-1	TRBJ1-3	CASSIDTSGNTIYF	TGCGCCAGCAGCATAGACACATCTGGAAACACCATATATTTT
TRBD1	few	TRBV18	TRBJ2-7	CASSPGQDEQYF	TGTGCCAGCTCACCCGGACAGGACGAGCAGTACTTC
TRBD2	.	TRBV5-6	TRBJ2-1	CASSRWGLTYNEQFF	TGTGCCAGCAGCCGGTGGGGACTAACCTACAATGAGCAGTTCTTC
.	.	TRBV30	TRBJ2-4	CAWSVSGAKNIQYF	TGTGCCTGGAGTGTATCCGGGGCCAAAAACATTCAGTACTTC